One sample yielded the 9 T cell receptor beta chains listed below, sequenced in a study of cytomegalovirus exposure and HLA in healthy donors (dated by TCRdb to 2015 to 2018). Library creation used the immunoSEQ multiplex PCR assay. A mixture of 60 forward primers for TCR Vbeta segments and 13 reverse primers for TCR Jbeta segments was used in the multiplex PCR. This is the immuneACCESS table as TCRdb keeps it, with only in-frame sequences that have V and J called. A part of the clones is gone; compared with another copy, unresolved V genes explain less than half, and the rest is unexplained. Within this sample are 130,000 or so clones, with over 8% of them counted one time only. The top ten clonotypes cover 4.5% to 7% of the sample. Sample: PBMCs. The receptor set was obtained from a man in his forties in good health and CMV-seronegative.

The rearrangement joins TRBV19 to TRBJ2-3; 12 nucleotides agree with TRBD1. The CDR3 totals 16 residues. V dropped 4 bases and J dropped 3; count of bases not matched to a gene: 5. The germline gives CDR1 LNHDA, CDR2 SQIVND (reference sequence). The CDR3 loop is CASSRRGQGATDTQYF. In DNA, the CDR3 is TGTGCCAGTAGTAGGAGGGGACAGGGGGCTACAGATACGCAGTATTTT.

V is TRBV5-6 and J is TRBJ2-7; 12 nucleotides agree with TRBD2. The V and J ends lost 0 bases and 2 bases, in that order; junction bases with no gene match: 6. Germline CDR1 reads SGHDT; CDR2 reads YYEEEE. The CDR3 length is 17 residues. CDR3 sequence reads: CASSLVLAGGPAYEQYF. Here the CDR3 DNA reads TGTGCCAGCAGCTTGGTCCTAGCGGGGGGGCCGGCCTACGAGCAGTACTTC.

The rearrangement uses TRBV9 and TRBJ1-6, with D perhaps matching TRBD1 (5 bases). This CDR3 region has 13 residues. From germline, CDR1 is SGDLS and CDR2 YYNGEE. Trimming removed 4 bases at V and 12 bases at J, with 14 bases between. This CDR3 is CASSPGTGEPLHF. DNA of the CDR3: TGTGCCAGCAGCCCCGGGACGGGAGAACCCCTCCACTTT.

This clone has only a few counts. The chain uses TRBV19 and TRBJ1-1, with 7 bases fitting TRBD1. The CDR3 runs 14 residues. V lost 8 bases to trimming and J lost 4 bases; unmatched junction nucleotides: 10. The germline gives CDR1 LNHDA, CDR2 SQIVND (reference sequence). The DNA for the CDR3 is TGTGCCAGTGCTGGGACAGTGATAGGCACTGAAGCTTTCTTT. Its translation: CASAGTVIGTEAFF.

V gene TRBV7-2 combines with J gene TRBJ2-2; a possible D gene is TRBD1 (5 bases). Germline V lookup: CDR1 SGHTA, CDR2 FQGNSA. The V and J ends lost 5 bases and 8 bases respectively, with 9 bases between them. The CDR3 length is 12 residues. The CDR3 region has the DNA TGTGCCAGCAGCCTCCGACAGGGGGAGCTGTTTTTT. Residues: CASSLRQGELFF.

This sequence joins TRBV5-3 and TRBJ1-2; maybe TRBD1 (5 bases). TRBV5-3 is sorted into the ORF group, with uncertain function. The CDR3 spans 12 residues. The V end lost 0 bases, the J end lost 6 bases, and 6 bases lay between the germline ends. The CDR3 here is CARSLAGNGYTF. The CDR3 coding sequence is TGTGCCAGAAGCTTGGCAGGGAATGGCTACACCTTC.

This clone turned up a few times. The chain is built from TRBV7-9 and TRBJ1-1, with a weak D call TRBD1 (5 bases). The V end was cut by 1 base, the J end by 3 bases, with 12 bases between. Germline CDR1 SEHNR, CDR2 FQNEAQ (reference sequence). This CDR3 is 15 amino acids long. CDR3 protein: CASSLGVGEDTEAFF. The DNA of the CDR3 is TGTGCCAGCAGCTTAGGGGTAGGGGAGGACACTGAAGCTTTCTTT.

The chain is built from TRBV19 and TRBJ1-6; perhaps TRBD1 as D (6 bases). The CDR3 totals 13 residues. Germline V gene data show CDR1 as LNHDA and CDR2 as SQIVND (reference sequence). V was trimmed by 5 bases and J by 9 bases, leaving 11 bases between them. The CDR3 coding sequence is TGTGCCAGTAGTCTCCAGGGGAGTTCACCCCTCCACTTT. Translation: CASSLQGSSPLHF.

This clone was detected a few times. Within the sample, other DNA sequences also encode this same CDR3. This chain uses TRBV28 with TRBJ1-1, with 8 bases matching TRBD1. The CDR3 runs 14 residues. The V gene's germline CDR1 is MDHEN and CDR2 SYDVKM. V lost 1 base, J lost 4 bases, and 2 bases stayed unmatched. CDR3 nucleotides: TGTGCCAGCAGTTTATTCGACAGGGGCACTGAAGCTTTCTTT. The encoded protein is CASSLFDRGTEAFF.